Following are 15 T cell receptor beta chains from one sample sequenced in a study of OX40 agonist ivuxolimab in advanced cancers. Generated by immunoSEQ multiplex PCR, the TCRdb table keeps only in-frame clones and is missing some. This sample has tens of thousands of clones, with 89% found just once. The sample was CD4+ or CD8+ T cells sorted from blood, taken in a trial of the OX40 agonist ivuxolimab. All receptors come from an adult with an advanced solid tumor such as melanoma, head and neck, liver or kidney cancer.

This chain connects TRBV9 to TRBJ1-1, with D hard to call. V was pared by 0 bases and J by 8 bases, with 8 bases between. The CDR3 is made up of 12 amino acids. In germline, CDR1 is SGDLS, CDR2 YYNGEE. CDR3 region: CASSVVRGEAFF. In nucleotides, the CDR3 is TGTGCCAGCAGCGTAGTTCGCGGGGAAGCTTTCTTT.

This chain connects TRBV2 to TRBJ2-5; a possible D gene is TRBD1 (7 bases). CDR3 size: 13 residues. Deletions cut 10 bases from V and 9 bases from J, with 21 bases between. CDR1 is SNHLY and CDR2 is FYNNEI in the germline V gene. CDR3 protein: CATGGTNAGAQYF. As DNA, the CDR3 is TGTGCCACAGGGGGGACCAACGCAGGGGCCCAGTACTTC.

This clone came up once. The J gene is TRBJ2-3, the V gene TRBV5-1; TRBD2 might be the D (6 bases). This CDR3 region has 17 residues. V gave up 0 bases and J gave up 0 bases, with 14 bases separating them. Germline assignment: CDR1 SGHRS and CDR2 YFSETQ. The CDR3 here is CASSLVGSGESTDTQYF. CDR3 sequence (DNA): TGCGCCAGCAGCTTGGTGGGTTCGGGGGAGAGCACAGATACGCAGTATTTT.

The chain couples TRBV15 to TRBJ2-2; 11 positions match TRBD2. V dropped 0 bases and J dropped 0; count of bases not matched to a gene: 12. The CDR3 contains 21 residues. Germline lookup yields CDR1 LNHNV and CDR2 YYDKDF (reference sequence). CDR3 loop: CATSRDIRASGGPSNTGELFF. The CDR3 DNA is TGTGCCACCAGCAGAGATATTAGGGCTAGCGGGGGGCCTTCGAACACCGGGGAGCTGTTTTTT.

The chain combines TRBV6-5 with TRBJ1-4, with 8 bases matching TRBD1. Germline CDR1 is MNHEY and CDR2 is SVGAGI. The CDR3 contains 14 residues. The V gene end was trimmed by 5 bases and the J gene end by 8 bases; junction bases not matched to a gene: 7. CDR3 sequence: CASSDVTGVEKLFF. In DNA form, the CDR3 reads TGTGCCAGCAGTGATGTGACAGGGGTAGAAAAACTGTTTTTT.

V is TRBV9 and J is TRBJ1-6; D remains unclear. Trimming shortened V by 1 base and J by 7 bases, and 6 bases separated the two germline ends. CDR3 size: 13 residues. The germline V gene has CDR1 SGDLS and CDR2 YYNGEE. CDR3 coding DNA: TGTGCCAGCAGCGTAACGGCCAATTCACCCCTCCACTTT. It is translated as CASSVTANSPLHF.

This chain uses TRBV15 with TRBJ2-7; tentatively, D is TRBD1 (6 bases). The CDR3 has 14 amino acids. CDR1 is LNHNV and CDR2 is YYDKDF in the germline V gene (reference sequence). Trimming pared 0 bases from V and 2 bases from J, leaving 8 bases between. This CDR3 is CATSRDRQAYEQYF. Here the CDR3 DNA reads TGTGCCACCAGCAGAGATCGACAGGCCTACGAGCAGTACTTC.

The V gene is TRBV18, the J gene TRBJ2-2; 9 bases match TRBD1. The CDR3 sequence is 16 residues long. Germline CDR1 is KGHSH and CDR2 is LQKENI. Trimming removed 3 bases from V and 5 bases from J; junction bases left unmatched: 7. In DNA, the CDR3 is TGTGCCAGCTCACCCTCTTACAGGGGGCGAACCGGGGAGCTGTTTTTT. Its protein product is CASSPSYRGRTGELFF.

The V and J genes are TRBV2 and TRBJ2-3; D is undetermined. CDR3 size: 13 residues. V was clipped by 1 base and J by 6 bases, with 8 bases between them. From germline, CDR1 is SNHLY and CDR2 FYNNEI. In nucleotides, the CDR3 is TGTGCCAGCAGTGAAGATTCTGGGGATACGCAGTATTTT. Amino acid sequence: CASSEDSGDTQYF.

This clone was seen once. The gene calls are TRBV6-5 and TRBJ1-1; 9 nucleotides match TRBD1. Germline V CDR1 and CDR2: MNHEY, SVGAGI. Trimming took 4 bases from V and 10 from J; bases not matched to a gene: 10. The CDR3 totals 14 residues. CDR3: CASSSPQTGGAAFF. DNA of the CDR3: TGTGCCAGCAGTTCCCCCCAAACAGGGGGCGCAGCTTTCTTT.

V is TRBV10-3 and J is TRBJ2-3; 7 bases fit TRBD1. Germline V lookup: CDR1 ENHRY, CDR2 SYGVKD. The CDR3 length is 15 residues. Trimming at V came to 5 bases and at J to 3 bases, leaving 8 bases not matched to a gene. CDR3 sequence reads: CAISNQGERTDTQYF. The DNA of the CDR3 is TGTGCCATCAGTAATCAGGGGGAACGAACAGATACGCAGTATTTT.

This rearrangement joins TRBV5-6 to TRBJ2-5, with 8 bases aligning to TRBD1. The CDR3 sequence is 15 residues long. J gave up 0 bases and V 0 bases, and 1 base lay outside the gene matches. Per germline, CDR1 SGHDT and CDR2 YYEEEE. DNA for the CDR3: TGTGCCAGCAGCTTGGACAGGGGGTACCAAGAGACCCAGTACTTC. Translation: CASSLDRGYQETQYF.

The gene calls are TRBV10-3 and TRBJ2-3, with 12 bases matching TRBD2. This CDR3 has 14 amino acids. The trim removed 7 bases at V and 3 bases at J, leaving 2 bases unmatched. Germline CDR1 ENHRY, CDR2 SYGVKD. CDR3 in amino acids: CAIKTSGGTDTQYF. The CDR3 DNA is TGTGCCATCAAGACTAGCGGGGGAACAGATACGCAGTATTTT.

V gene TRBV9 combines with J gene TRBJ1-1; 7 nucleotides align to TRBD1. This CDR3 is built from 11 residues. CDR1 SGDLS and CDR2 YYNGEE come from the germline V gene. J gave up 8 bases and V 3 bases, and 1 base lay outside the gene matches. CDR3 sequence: CASSDRGEAFF. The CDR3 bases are TGTGCCAGCAGCGACAGGGGCGAAGCTTTCTTT.

The CDR3 reads CASSWGGLAAQETQYF. The CDR3 DNA follows: TGTGCCAGCAGCTGGGGTGGGCTAGCGGCTCAAGAGACCCAGTACTTC. This sequence joins TRBV5-6 and TRBJ2-5, with 7 bases fitting TRBD2. Unmatched junction bases numbered 10, after V lost 3 bases and J lost 2 bases. CDR3 length equals 16 residues. CDR1 SGHDT and CDR2 YYEEEE come from the germline V gene.